One and the same sample provided the 11 T cell receptor beta chains below, sequenced in a study of blood T cell repertoires in COVID-19. Clones were read by immunoSEQ multiplex PCR, and TCRdb kept only the in-frame ones, dropping some. The sample carries some 150,000 clones, roughly 89% recorded once. Specimen: peripheral blood. These receptors all come from a woman between 50 and 59 years old with acute or convalescent COVID-19.

The chain combines TRBV5-1 with TRBJ2-3; D is ambiguous. CDR3 length: 14 amino acids. Germline lookup yields CDR1 SGHRS and CDR2 YFSETQ. V lost 1 base and J 0 bases, leaving 6 bases between the germline ends. The CDR3 DNA reads TGCGCCAGCAGCTTGCTAGAAAGCACAGATACGCAGTATTTT. This translates into CASSLLESTDTQYF. Full variable domain (rest looked up from reference TRBV5-1 and TRBJ2-3): KAGVTQTPRYLIKTRGQQVTLSCSPISGHRSVSWYQQTPGQGLQFLFEYFSETQRNKGNFPGRFSGRQFSNSRSEMNVSTLELGDSALYLCASSLLESTDTQYFGPGTRLTVL.

This sequence joins TRBV28 and TRBJ1-1; D possibly corresponds to TRBD1 (6 bases). V was cut by 3 bases and J by 7 bases, with 18 bases left in between. The CDR3 sequence is 15 residues long. Germline V lookup: CDR1 MDHEN, CDR2 SYDVKM. CDR3: CASSLSLLEQGEAFF. Here the CDR3 DNA reads TGTGCCAGCAGTTTGTCCCTGTTGGAACAGGGTGAAGCTTTCTTT.

The V gene is TRBV6-5, the J gene TRBJ2-2; a possible D gene is TRBD1 (6 bases). Per germline, CDR1 MNHEY and CDR2 SVGAGI. The germline V and J ends were trimmed by 7 bases and 2 bases, with 11 bases remaining between them. The CDR3 runs to 14 residues. The CDR3 DNA sequence: TGTGCCAGCACGGACAGTCTTAACACCGGGGAGCTGTTTTTT. Its protein product is CASTDSLNTGELFF.

CDR3 nucleotide sequence: TGTGCCAGCAGGGGAGGGGATCAGCCCCAGCATTTT. As protein: CASRGGDQPQHF. This sequence joins TRBV25-1 and TRBJ1-5, with a possible D match to TRBD1 (5 bases). Germline CDR1 MGHDK, CDR2 SYGVNS. Trimming left V 6 bases short and J 5 bases short, with 8 bases between. The CDR3 consists of 12 residues.

J is TRBJ1-2 and V is TRBV7-2; the match to TRBD1 covers 8 bases. The CDR3 is 14 residues long. V was clipped by 0 bases and J by 8 bases; unmatched bases: 5. The germline CDR1 and CDR2 sequences are SGHTA and FQGNSA. The CDR3 sequence is CASSLARTGYGYTF. For the CDR3, the DNA is TGTGCCAGCAGCTTAGCGCGGACAGGGTACGGCTACACCTTC.

The chain combines TRBV13 with TRBJ2-7, with a tentative D call TRBD2 (5 bases). This CDR3 is 15 amino acids long. Germline lookup yields CDR1 PRHDT and CDR2 FYEKMQ (reference sequence). Deletions cut 6 bases from V and 1 base from J, with 16 bases between. The CDR3: CASRSAGLPSYEQYF. The DNA of the CDR3 is TGTGCCAGCAGATCTGCGGGCCTACCTTCCTACGAGCAGTACTTC.

The rearrangement joins TRBV19 to TRBJ1-1; TRBD1 agrees at 8 bases. Germline V gene lookup returns CDR1 LNHDA and CDR2 SQIVND (reference sequence). The CDR3 has 14 amino acids. With V trimmed by 3 bases and J by 6 bases, 6 bases remained unmatched. The CDR3 bases are TGTGCCAGTAGTATGGCAGGGGGCTGGTCTGAAGCTTTCTTT. It encodes CASSMAGGWSEAFF.

The V and J genes are TRBV4-1 and TRBJ2-7; TRBD1 agrees at 7 bases. The CDR3 is 17 residues long. The junction had 12 bases not matched to a gene; V was cut back by 1 base and J by 3 bases. Germline V gene sequence: CDR1 MGHRA, CDR2 YSYEKL. CDR3 DNA sequence: TGCGCCAGCAGCCAAGTGGCATCCCCACGGGACAGCTACGAGCAGTACTTC. Amino acid sequence: CASSQVASPRDSYEQYF.

The chain employs TRBV7-9 and TRBJ1-1, with 10 bases lining up with TRBD1. Germline CDR1 reads SEHNR; CDR2 reads FQNEAQ (reference sequence). J was trimmed by 4 bases and V by 6 bases; bases with no gene match: 2. The CDR3 is made up of 13 amino acids. CDR3 protein: CASRWDRGTEAFF. CDR3 DNA: TGTGCCAGCAGATGGGACAGGGGCACTGAAGCTTTCTTT.

The V call is TRBV5-1, the J call TRBJ2-3; D is unresolved. V lost 2 bases to trimming and J lost 1 base, with 8 bases between them. Germline values: CDR1 SGHRS, CDR2 YFSETQ. This CDR3 comprises 14 residues. The DNA for the CDR3 is TGCGCCAGCAGCTTTGAGCAACGCACAGATACGCAGTATTTT. It is translated as CASSFEQRTDTQYF.

CDR3 DNA sequence: TGCGCCAGCAGCGGTGGAGGGCCTTACACCGGGGAGCTGTTTTTT. Its protein is CASSGGGPYTGELFF. V gene TRBV5-1 combines with J gene TRBJ2-2; D perhaps matches TRBD2 (6 bases). The V end was cut by 4 bases, the J end by 3 bases, with 13 bases between. Per germline, CDR1 SGHRS and CDR2 YFSETQ. This CDR3 spans 15 amino acids.